The clone carrying this T cell receptor beta chain showed up just once. The antigen remains undetermined. The sample belongs to a study of shared clonotypes between healthy human individuals. Study-level information: Per donor, three plates held CD4 naive cells, three held CD4 memory, two held CD8 naive and one held CD8 memory.

The CDR3 has 16 amino acids. Germline V gene lookup returns CDR1 LGHNA and CDR2 YNFKEQ. V was pared by 2 bases and J by 3 bases, with 7 bases of the junction left unmatched. Profiling relied on immunoSEQ multiplex PCR, and the TCRdb table lists in-frame clones only, not all of them. The repertoire holds around 180,000 clones, with just under 95% as singletons. Study outcomes and limitations: Larger estimated richness was generally seen in naive subsets than in memory subsets.

Sequencing was carried out using naive CD4+ T cells sorted from blood. Subset described: CD45RA+ positively selected. The origin of this receptor is a woman in her thirties in good health. The chain employs TRBV4-2 and TRBJ2-1, with 7 bases that match TRBD1. The DNA of the CDR3 is TGTGCCAGCAGCCAAAATGCAGGGGACAGCTACAATGAGCAGTTCTTC. It yields the protein CASSQNAGDSYNEQFF.